The 2 T cell receptor beta chains below come from one sample, sequenced in a study of blood T cell repertoires in COVID-19 (TCRdb year 2020). Receptors were amplified or captured by the immunoSEQ multiplex PCR assay. In its TCRdb copy, this immuneACCESS table keeps in-frame sequences only and misses some clones. Where compared with another copy, unresolved V genes explain less than half of these, and the others have no known cause. For this sample there are about 200,000 clones; almost 85% appear just once. Of the sample, roughly 15% is held by the ten largest clones. The material sequenced was PBMCs or T cells enriched from blood (not recorded which). All receptors come from a man aged 40-50 years who had recovered from COVID-19.

The chain is built from TRBV15 and TRBJ1-2; possible D gene TRBD1, 6 bases. The V end was cut by 0 bases, the J end by 3 bases, with 8 bases between. The V gene's germline CDR1 is LNHNV and CDR2 YYDKDF (reference sequence). The length of the CDR3 is 14 residues. The CDR3 bases are TGTGCCACCAGCAGAGATCGACAGGACTATGGCTACACCTTC. Its translation is CATSRDRQDYGYTF.

This chain links TRBV5-1 with TRBJ2-3; tentative D call: TRBD1 (7 bases). Trimming took off 5 bases at V and 2 bases at J, with 12 bases between the two ends. This CDR3 is 14 amino acids long. Per the germline V gene, CDR1 is SGHRS and CDR2 is YFSETQ. The CDR3 spells CASRGGQTTDTQYF. The CDR3 nucleotides read TGCGCCAGCAGGGGGGGACAGACCACAGATACGCAGTATTTT.